Following are 10 T cell receptor beta chains from one sample sequenced in a study of blood T cells in healthy people across ages. Through a sample-barcoded 5' primer and a J-beta primer mix, a second PCR was run for about 6 to 11 cycles. Each CDR3 protein gets one entry after TCRdb re-called the 5' RACE reads with MiXCR. The sample has hundreds of thousands of distinct CDR3 sequences; 45% to 60% are singletons. Material for sequencing was blood. These TCRs come from a woman aged 80 or over in good health.

This clonotype was recorded many times. V is TRBV4-1 and J is TRBJ2-1; D might be TRBD2 (6 bases). The CDR3 loop spans 17 amino acids. Germline loops: CDR1 MGHRA, CDR2 YSYEKL. Trimming stripped 4 bases from V and 3 bases from J, with 19 bases between. As DNA, the CDR3 is TGCGCCAGCAGCCCCATCAAGAGGGGAGGTTTCTACAATGAGCAGTTCTTC. This sequence encodes CASSPIKRGGFYNEQFF.

The chain couples TRBV9 to TRBJ1-5; maybe TRBD1 (6 bases). Per the germline V gene, CDR1 is SGDLS and CDR2 is YYNGEE. The CDR3 length is 14 residues. Trimming cost V 6 bases and J 3 bases, with 13 bases left between them. The CDR3 spells CASNQGHLNQPQHF. CDR3 nucleotides: TGTGCCAGCAACCAGGGACACCTCAATCAGCCCCAGCATTTT.

In this sample, this clonotype turned up once. The chain uses TRBV10-2 and TRBJ2-7; D call uncertain. V was shortened by 6 bases and J by 1 base, with 25 bases between the two germline ends. Germline assignment: CDR1 WSHSY and CDR2 SAAADI. This CDR3 has 18 residues. The CDR3 here is CASRVKVIDESASYEQYF. DNA for the CDR3: TGCGCCAGCAGGGTGAAAGTGATTGACGAGTCTGCTTCCTACGAGCAGTACTTC.

Regarding this clonotype: Given a much more abundant clone one base away, this may be a read error. V and J are TRBV5-1 and TRBJ2-7, with TRBD1 matching over 10 bases. Germline CDR1 SGHRS, CDR2 YFSETQ. The length of the CDR3 is 15 residues. CDR3 DNA: TGCGCCGGCAGCTCTATGGGGACAGGGGACCACGAGCAGTACTTC. Protein product: CAGSSMGTGDHEQYF.

This clonotype has just a few counts. V usage is TRBV2 and J usage is TRBJ2-1; D is perhaps TRBD1 (6 bases). Germline V gene lookup returns CDR1 SNHLY and CDR2 FYNNEI. V was trimmed by 7 bases and J by 3 bases, leaving 10 bases between them. The CDR3 has 13 amino acids. This CDR3 is CASTTGYYNEQFF. CDR3 nucleotide sequence: TGTGCCAGCACGACAGGTTACTACAATGAGCAGTTCTTC.

In its sample, this clonotype was seen many times. The chain joins TRBV20-1 to TRBJ2-3, with TRBD2 matching over 9 bases. Germline CDR1 is DFQATT and CDR2 is SNEGSKA (reference sequence). The junction had 9 bases not matched to a gene; V was cut back by 6 bases and J by 2 bases. The CDR3 consists of 15 residues. In DNA form, the CDR3 reads TGCAGTGCGGACCACACTAGCGGGTTCACAGATACGCAGTATTTT. It codes for CSADHTSGFTDTQYF.

The DNA for the CDR3 is TGTGCCAGCATGAAGGGGTCAGGAGCGGGAGGAGATACGCAGTATTTT. The encoded protein is CASMKGSGAGGDTQYF. V usage is TRBV9 and J usage is TRBJ2-3, with 9 bases lining up with TRBD2. With 6 bases clipped from V and 5 bases from J, the junction kept 13 bases outside the gene matches. Germline lookup yields CDR1 SGDLS and CDR2 YYNGEE. This CDR3 spans 16 amino acids.

The table lists this clonotype with a count of one. This rearrangement joins TRBV20-1 to TRBJ2-7, with TRBD2 as a possible D gene (5 bases). The CDR3 totals 13 residues. Trimming took off 6 bases at V and 0 bases at J, with 12 bases between the two ends. CDR1 is DFQATT and CDR2 is SNEGSKA in the germline V gene (reference sequence). CDR3 DNA: TGCAGTGCCACACCCCGGGACTCCTACGAGCAGTACTTC. This encodes CSATPRDSYEQYF.

A few counts support this clonotype. The chain carries TRBV5-1 and TRBJ2-1; unclear D gene. The CDR3 contains 16 residues. V gave up 0 bases and J gave up 10 bases, with 20 bases separating them. Looked up from germline, CDR1 is SGHRS and CDR2 is YFSETQ. In nucleotides, the CDR3 is TGCGCCAGCAGCTTGGAATCAGGCCAGGTGGTCGGGGAGCAGTTCTTC. As protein: CASSLESGQVVGEQFF.

The chain recombines TRBV7-2 with TRBJ2-7; D not certain. Germline values: CDR1 SGHTA, CDR2 FQGNSA. The CDR3 runs 13 residues. The germline V and J ends were trimmed by 10 bases and 4 bases, with 17 bases remaining between them. The CDR3 loop reads CATTMSGRYEQYF. Written as DNA, the CDR3 is TGTGCCACCACTATGTCGGGCAGGTACGAGCAGTACTTC.